Listed below are T cell receptor beta chains from one sample, sequenced in a study of shared clonotypes between healthy human individuals. Clones were sequenced by immunoSEQ multiplex PCR, and TCRdb holds only the in-frame ones, with some missing. The table lists 450,000 to 500,000 clones, around 80% of them singletons. Sequenced sample: PBMCs. The source is a woman aged 40 to 50 in good health. Some clones in this sample may be carry-over from other donors' samples. The CDR3 runs from the conserved cysteine through the conserved F or W. D genes are given only for firm matches. Only part of the rows carry a size: once, few, many, or a class if the clone is expanded.

j_call,v_call,clone_size,d_call,cdr3_aa,cdr3_nt
TRBJ2-1,TRBV10-1,NA,TRBD2,CASRWGTSGPASSYNEQFF,TGCGCCAGCAGGTGGGGGACTAGCGGGCCAGCGAGCTCCTACAATGAGCAGTTCTTC
TRBJ2-2,TRBV9,NA,NA,CASSGTFATNTGELFF,TGTGCCAGCAGCGGGACTTTCGCGACGAACACCGGGGAGCTGTTTTTT
TRBJ1-2,TRBV11-3,NA,TRBD1,CASSPDRDHGYTF,TGTGCCAGCAGCCCCGACAGGGACCATGGCTACACCTTC
TRBJ2-1,TRBV7-8,NA,NA,CASQSQGLSYNEQFF,TGTGCCAGCCAATCACAGGGTCTCTCCTACAATGAGCAGTTCTTC
TRBJ2-3,TRBV4-1,NA,TRBD1,CASSLGTGSADTQYF,TGCGCCAGCAGCCTGGGGACAGGGAGTGCAGATACGCAGTATTTT
TRBJ2-5,TRBV14,NA,TRBD2,CASSHFSGRAETQYF,TGTGCCAGCAGCCATTTTAGCGGGAGGGCCGAGACCCAGTACTTC
TRBJ1-3,TRBV6-1,NA,NA,CASSYDRFSGNTIYF,TGTGCCAGCTCCTACGACAGATTCTCTGGAAACACCATATATTTT
TRBJ2-3,TRBV6-5,NA,NA,CASSSGQDTQYF,TGTGCCAGCAGTAGCGGTCAGGATACGCAGTATTTT
TRBJ1-1,TRBV11-2,few,NA,CASSLERDTEAFF,TGTGCCAGCAGCTTAGAGAGGGACACTGAAGCTTTCTTT
TRBJ2-3,TRBV5-1,NA,NA,CASSDPQGPDTQYF,TGCGCCAGCAGCGACCCACAGGGACCAGATACGCAGTATTTT
TRBJ2-7,TRBV5-1,few,TRBD2,CASSSSGLADYEQYF,TGCGCCAGCAGCTCCTCGGGACTAGCGGATTACGAGCAGTACTTC
TRBJ2-7,TRBV7-9,NA,NA,CASSPNVPGLTYEQYF,TGTGCCAGCAGCCCGAACGTCCCGGGACTCACCTACGAGCAGTACTTC
TRBJ1-1,TRBV19,NA,NA,CASSIDWTAPRVFF,TGTGCCAGTAGTATAGATTGGACGGCCCCACGAGTTTTCTTT
TRBJ2-5,TRBV27,NA,NA,CASSFRGSQETQYF,TGTGCCAGCAGTTTCCGGGGGAGCCAGGAGACCCAGTACTTC
TRBJ2-1,TRBV18,few,TRBD2,CASSPGLAGGYEQFF,TGTGCCAGCTCACCAGGACTAGCGGGAGGCTATGAGCAGTTCTTC
TRBJ2-1,TRBV7-9,NA,NA,CASSLVGAGGDNEQFF,TGTGCCAGCAGCTTAGTAGGGGCTGGCGGTGACAATGAGCAGTTCTTC
TRBJ2-5,TRBV11-2,NA,TRBD2,CASSFWAGRAQETQYF,TGTGCCAGCAGTTTCTGGGCCGGGAGGGCCCAAGAGACCCAGTACTTC
TRBJ1-3,TRBV5-1,once,NA,CASSLAGIIRGNTIYF,TGCGCCAGCAGCTTGGCCGGGATAATCCGTGGAAACACCATATATTTT
TRBJ2-1,TRBV5-4,NA,NA,CASSPSGTYNEQFF,TGTGCCAGCAGCCCCTCGGGAACCTACAATGAGCAGTTCTTC